This entry features one TCR beta chain sequence. This sample was taken from a study of blood T cell repertoires in COVID-19. Looking at the study overall: Italy, Spain and the United States were the sources of the convalescent and acute COVID-19 samples. PBMCs, B-cell-depleted T cells, or T cells were the source of the cDNA or gDNA that made up the material.

In the study's own analysis: By means of reference gene primer amplification, nucleated cell counts were estimated. Sequencing was performed with immunoSEQ multiplex PCR; in TCRdb, only in-frame clones are kept and a portion is missing. For V, J and clone size, that table is used; D and trimming come from the DNA. The repertoire consists of approximately 280,000 clones, with 70% to 90% occurring once and the leading ten covering 5.1%. Per germline, CDR1 SGHNT and CDR2 YENEEA. This CDR3 has 15 residues. After removal of 3 bases from V and 0 bases from J, the junction contained 2 bases not matched to a gene.

The chain joins TRBV11-3 to TRBJ1-3; TRBD1 matches 7 bases. Source material: peripheral blood. This clonotype was sampled from a man aged 50 to 60 with active or convalescent COVID-19. CDR3 DNA: TGTGCCAGCAGCTTCCGGACAGGCTCTGGAAACACCATATATTTT. Translated: CASSFRTGSGNTIYF. Together with reference TRBV11-3 and TRBJ1-3, the CDR3 gives the full variable domain: EAGVVQSPRYKIIEKKQPVAFWCNPISGHNTLYWYLQNLGQGPELLIRYENEEAVDDSQLPKDRFSAERLKGVDSTLKIQPAELGDSAVYLCASSFRTGSGNTIYFGEGSWLTVV.